The 19 T cell receptor beta chains reported below all come from one sample, sequenced in a study of cytomegalovirus exposure and HLA in healthy donors. PCR involved 60 Vbeta and 13 Jbeta primers. Clones were read by immunoSEQ multiplex PCR, and TCRdb kept only the in-frame ones, dropping some. Of about 130,000 clones listed, approximately 84% are singletons. Source material: PBMCs. These receptors were taken from a woman aged 35 to 49 in good health and CMV-seronegative.

The V call is TRBV28, the J call TRBJ2-5; 9 nucleotides match TRBD2. The better agreement between TRBJ2-7 and the DNA end casts doubt on the J call. The CDR3 totals 17 residues. Germline V gene lookup returns CDR1 MDHEN and CDR2 SYDVKM. CDR3 sequence: CASSTAATSGTAYEQYF. CDR3 sequence (DNA): TGTGCCAGCAGTACTGCCGCGACTAGCGGTACTGCCTACGAGCAGTACTTC.

About this clone: Other DNA sequences from this sample encode an identical CDR3 as well. The chain links TRBV5-6 to TRBJ2-2, with 7 positions matching TRBD2. V trimming: 4 bases; J trimming: 2 bases; junction bases outside the gene matches: 14. Germline CDR1 reads SGHDT; CDR2 reads YYEEEE. This CDR3 is 18 amino acids long. The CDR3 DNA reads TGTGCCAGCAGCCCCGCGGGGGTGGGGTGGTTCAACACCGGGGAGCTGTTTTTT. Its translation: CASSPAGVGWFNTGELFF.

Only one count was recorded for this clone. The CDR3 DNA sequence: TGTGCCAGCACCGATACGCCGGGACTAGCGGGAGATACGCAGTATTTT. This codes for CASTDTPGLAGDTQYF. This chain joins TRBV7-6 and TRBJ2-3, with 12 nucleotides matching TRBD2. The CDR3 has 16 residues. Germline values: CDR1 SGHVS, CDR2 FNYEAQ. The ends lost 7 bases at V and 5 bases at J; junction bases unmatched: 10. Full variable domain (outside the CDR3, taken from reference TRBV7-6 and TRBJ2-3): GAGVSQSPRYKVTKRGQDVALRCDPISGHVSLYWYRQALGQGPEFLTYFNYEAQQDKSGLPNDRFSAERPEGSISTLTIQRTEQRDSAMYRCASTDTPGLAGDTQYFGPGTRLTVL.

The gene calls are TRBV18 and TRBJ1-5; TRBD1 aligns across 11 bases. Germline V CDR1 and CDR2: KGHSH, LQKENI. The CDR3 totals 17 residues. Trimming took 4 bases from V and 2 from J; bases not matched to a gene: 7. DNA of the CDR3: TGTGCCAGCTCACTCGGACAGGGGGCGTCGCGCAATCAGCCCCAGCATTTT. Amino acid sequence: CASSLGQGASRNQPQHF.

This sequence joins TRBV9 and TRBJ1-1, with D possibly being TRBD1 (6 bases). The CDR3 is made up of 13 amino acids. V was trimmed by 4 bases and J by 5 bases, leaving 12 bases between them. CDR1 and CDR2 (germline): SGDLS, YYNGEE. The CDR3 DNA is TGTGCCAGCAGCCCCCTAAGGGGGACTGAAGCTTTCTTT. It translates to CASSPLRGTEAFF. The full variable domain, in which reference TRBV9 and TRBJ1-1 provide the parts outside the CDR3, is DSGVTQTPKHLITATGQRVTLRCSPRSGDLSVYWYQQSLDQGLQFLIQYYNGEERAKGNILERFSAQQFPDLHSELNLSSLELGDSALYFCASSPLRGTEAFFGQGTRLTVV.

This clone was recorded only once. The V and J genes are TRBV28 and TRBJ2-1, with 8 bases aligning to TRBD2. Germline V lookup: CDR1 MDHEN, CDR2 SYDVKM. This CDR3 contains 17 residues. Trimming removed 7 bases from V and 1 base from J; junction bases left unmatched: 12. The DNA for the CDR3 is TGTGCCAGCACCCGCCTGGGCGGGAGGAATTCCTACAATGAGCAGTTCTTC. Its translation: CASTRLGGRNSYNEQFF. Supplemented by reference TRBV28 and TRBJ2-1, the full variable domain reads DVKVTQSSRYLVKRTGEKVFLECVQDMDHENMFWYRQDPGLGLRLIYFSYDVKMKEKGDIPEGYSVSREKKERFSLILESASTNQTSMYLCASTRLGGRNSYNEQFFGPGTRLTVL.

This clone has a handful of counts. V usage is TRBV15 and J usage is TRBJ2-3, with TRBD2 identical over 10 bases. CDR3 length equals 20 residues. Germline lookup yields CDR1 LNHNV and CDR2 YYDKDF (reference sequence). V trimming: 6 bases; J trimming: 0 bases; junction bases outside the gene matches: 18. The CDR3 DNA reads TGTGCCACCAGGACAAACGGTAGAGGACTAGCGGTGACTAGCACAGATACGCAGTATTTT. Translation: CATRTNGRGLAVTSTDTQYF.

This chain joins TRBV28 and TRBJ1-3; TRBD1 matches 8 bases. The germline V gene has CDR1 MDHEN and CDR2 SYDVKM. The CDR3 consists of 17 residues. The trim removed 6 bases at V and 2 bases at J, leaving 12 bases unmatched. The CDR3 spells CASSPKPGQVTGNTIYF. In nucleotides, the CDR3 is TGTGCCAGCAGCCCTAAACCGGGACAGGTGACTGGAAACACCATATATTTT.

The chain's CDR3 is CASTPKGRETQYF. The CDR3 DNA reads TGTGCCAGTACCCCGAAAGGGAGGGAGACCCAGTACTTC. This chain links TRBV19 with TRBJ2-5, with a possible D match to TRBD2 (6 bases). Germline CDR1 is LNHDA and CDR2 is SQIVND (reference sequence). This CDR3 is 13 amino acids long. V dropped 7 bases and J dropped 5 bases, with 14 bases sitting between them.

V is TRBV5-5 and J is TRBJ2-5, with TRBD2 matching over 9 bases. The tail of the sequence fits TRBJ2-7 better, so the J call may be wrong. The CDR3 consists of 14 residues. Germline CDR1 is SGHKS and CDR2 is YYEKEE (reference sequence). The CDR3 spells CASTHSGSNYEQYF. CDR3 sequence (DNA): TGTGCCAGCACCCATAGCGGGAGCAATTACGAGCAGTACTTC.

In this sample, this clone turned up once. The chain is built from TRBV7-6 and TRBJ2-5; a weak D match, TRBD2 (6 bases). Germline CDR1 reads SGHVS; CDR2 reads FNYEAQ. The V gene lost 0 bases and the J gene lost 7 bases, with 12 bases spanning the gap. CDR3 length: 14 amino acids. DNA of the CDR3: TGTGCCAGCAGCTTAGCGGGAGTCGGGGGGACCCAGTACTTC. Protein product: CASSLAGVGGTQYF.

This clone turned up a few times. The chain is built from TRBV7-9 and TRBJ2-3; 11 nucleotides align to TRBD2. CDR1 SEHNR and CDR2 FQNEAQ come from the germline V gene (reference sequence). The CDR3 length is 18 residues. Trimming took 1 base from V and 4 from J; bases not matched to a gene: 10. The CDR3 spells CASSLGGRGLAGADTQYF. The CDR3 bases are TGTGCCAGCAGCTTAGGGGGTCGTGGACTAGCGGGTGCAGATACGCAGTATTTT.

The V call is TRBV5-4, the J call TRBJ2-2; the match to TRBD2 covers 11 bases. The CDR3 has 16 amino acids. The germline V gene has CDR1 SGHNT and CDR2 YYREEE (reference sequence). Losses at the gene ends were 4 bases for V and 2 bases for J; bases not matched to a gene: 4. CDR3 in DNA: TGTGCCAGCAGCGCCGGACTAGCGGGTAACACCGGGGAGCTGTTTTTT. Its translation: CASSAGLAGNTGELFF. Together with reference TRBV5-4 and TRBJ2-2, the CDR3 gives the full variable domain: ETGVTQSPTHLIKTRGQQVTLRCSSQSGHNTVSWYQQALGQGPQFIFQYYREEENGRGNFPPRFSGLQFPNYSSELNVNALELDDSALYLCASSAGLAGNTGELFFGEGSRLTVL.

The rearrangement joins TRBV7-9 to TRBJ1-5; TRBD1 is a possible D gene (6 bases). This CDR3 is built from 14 residues. The V end was cut by 5 bases, the J end by 1 base, with 9 bases between. Germline V gives CDR1 SEHNR, CDR2 FQNEAQ (reference sequence). The CDR3 loop reads CASSRGQSNQPQHF. CDR3 bases: TGTGCCAGCAGCAGAGGACAGAGCAATCAGCCCCAGCATTTT. Full variable domain (remainder filled in from reference TRBV7-9 and TRBJ1-5): DTGVSQNPRHKITKRGQNVTFRCDPISEHNRLYWYRQTLGQGPEFLTYFQNEAQLEKSRLLSDRFSAERPKGSFSTLEIQRTEQGDSAMYLCASSRGQSNQPQHFGDGTRLSIL.

The chain couples TRBV13 to TRBJ1-6; TRBD1 is a possible D gene (5 bases). The CDR3 spans 18 residues. The germline V gene encodes CDR1 PRHDT and CDR2 FYEKMQ (reference sequence). The germline V and J ends were trimmed by 5 bases and 10 bases, with 27 bases remaining between them. The CDR3 loop is CASSLGQAGWDVKSPLHF. Here the CDR3 DNA reads TGTGCCAGCAGCCTGGGTCAGGCAGGGTGGGATGTAAAATCACCCCTCCACTTT.

This clone has a single count. The rearrangement joins TRBV10-3 to TRBJ2-5; TRBD1 agrees at 12 bases. Germline V gene lookup returns CDR1 ENHRY and CDR2 SYGVKD. The CDR3 runs 15 residues. J lost 4 bases, V lost 6 bases, and 6 bases had no gene match. CDR3 region: CAISERDRGPETQYF. The CDR3 DNA is TGTGCCATCAGCGAGCGGGACAGGGGGCCAGAGACCCAGTACTTC.

V and J are TRBV18 and TRBJ2-3, with a tentative D call TRBD2 (5 bases). Trimming left V 6 bases short and J 7 bases short, with 20 bases between. Germline V gene data show CDR1 as KGHSH and CDR2 as LQKENI. CDR3 length equals 15 residues. CDR3 sequence reads: CASSVSSGPQHTQYF. CDR3 DNA sequence: TGTGCCAGCTCGGTTTCCAGCGGTCCTCAGCATACGCAGTATTTT.

V is TRBV6-1 and J is TRBJ2-5, with D unresolved. The CDR3 is 13 residues long. CDR1 MNHNS and CDR2 SASEGT come from the germline V gene. Trimming pared 6 bases from V and 5 bases from J, leaving 13 bases between. CDR3 in amino acids: CASRFSSPETQYF. The CDR3 DNA follows: TGTGCCAGCAGGTTTAGCTCGCCCGAGACCCAGTACTTC.

This chain uses TRBV7-9 with TRBJ2-2; tentative D call: TRBD1 (6 bases). This CDR3 has 13 residues. Germline loops: CDR1 SEHNR, CDR2 FQNEAQ (reference sequence). Trimming cost V 2 bases and J 5 bases, with 6 bases left between them. The CDR3 sequence: CASSLRGTGELFF. The DNA of the CDR3 is TGTGCCAGCAGCTTAAGGGGGACCGGGGAGCTGTTTTTT.